The 25 T cell receptor beta chains given below trace back to one sample, sequenced in a study of shared clonotypes between healthy human individuals. Assay: immunoSEQ multiplex PCR; the TCRdb copy retains only in-frame clones and omits some. The data show about 1 million clones, with around 76% seen just once and roughly 1.4% held by the top ten. The sample comprised memory CD4+ T cells sorted from blood. Subset noted: CD45RA-negative fraction. Every receptor here comes from a man younger than 35 in good health.

The genes are TRBV11-3 and TRBJ1-3, with unresolved D. The length of the CDR3 is 14 residues. V was clipped by 2 bases and J by 4 bases, with 9 bases between them. Germline V gene lookup returns CDR1 SGHNT and CDR2 YENEEA. The CDR3 loop is CASSLTGYGNTIYF. In DNA, the CDR3 is TGTGCCAGCAGCTTAACGGGGTACGGAAACACCATATATTTT.

J is TRBJ2-2 and V is TRBV30; D is undetermined. The CDR3 spans 13 residues. Germline assignment: CDR1 GTSNPN and CDR2 SVGIG (reference sequence). With 0 bases removed from V and 5 bases from J, the gap between germline ends came to 7 bases. Here the CDR3 reads CAWSVLPTGELFF. Here the CDR3 DNA reads TGTGCCTGGAGTGTGTTGCCTACCGGGGAGCTGTTTTTT.

The chain employs TRBV5-4 and TRBJ1-2; D uncertain. Trimming took off 2 bases at V and 3 bases at J, with 8 bases between the two ends. The CDR3 spans 13 residues. The germline V gene encodes CDR1 SGHNT and CDR2 YYREEE (reference sequence). This CDR3 is CASSFGGYYGYTF. CDR3 in DNA: TGTGCCAGCAGCTTCGGCGGCTACTATGGCTACACCTTC.

This chain joins TRBV2 and TRBJ2-5; 7 nucleotides match TRBD2. CDR3 length: 13 residues. The junction had 7 bases not matched to a gene; V was cut back by 7 bases and J by 5 bases. CDR1 and CDR2 (germline): SNHLY, FYNNEI. CDR3 sequence reads: CASTPGRGETQYF. In nucleotides, the CDR3 is TGTGCCAGCACCCCCGGGCGGGGGGAGACCCAGTACTTC.

In this sample, this clone turned up many times. This chain joins TRBV11-2 and TRBJ1-2; D gene uncertain. V was pared by 1 base and J by 4 bases, with 10 bases between. Germline V gene lookup returns CDR1 SGHAT and CDR2 FQNNGV. The CDR3 spans 14 residues. In nucleotides, the CDR3 is TGTGCCAGCAGCTTAGGACCCACCCCCTATGGCTACACCTTC. Its translation: CASSLGPTPYGYTF.

This clone has only a few counts. V gene TRBV5-6 combines with J gene TRBJ2-6, with a possible D match to TRBD1 (6 bases). Trimming took 2 bases from V and 0 from J, leaving 12 bases between them. This CDR3 region has 17 residues. Looked up from germline, CDR1 is SGHDT and CDR2 is YYEEEE. This CDR3 is CASSLGDRHSGANVLTF. In DNA, the CDR3 is TGTGCCAGCAGCTTAGGCGACAGGCACTCTGGGGCCAACGTCCTGACTTTC.

This chain links TRBV5-4 with TRBJ1-2; D remains ambiguous. V lost 0 bases, J lost 7 bases, and 13 bases lay in between. The CDR3 is made up of 14 amino acids. Germline V gene lookup returns CDR1 SGHNT and CDR2 YYREEE (reference sequence). The CDR3 nucleotides read TGTGCCAGCAGCTTGGAATCGGGGAACGGTGGCTACACCTTC. Protein sequence: CASSLESGNGGYTF.

The chain recombines TRBV10-1 with TRBJ2-3; 10 bases fit TRBD2. The J segment lost 5 bases and the V segment lost 3 bases, leaving 5 bases of the junction unmatched. This CDR3 is 15 amino acids long. The germline V gene encodes CDR1 WNHNN and CDR2 SYGVQD (reference sequence). This CDR3 reads CASSDDSGRLDTQYF. The CDR3 coding sequence is TGCGCCAGCAGTGATGATAGCGGGAGGTTAGATACGCAGTATTTT.

The J gene is TRBJ2-3, the V gene TRBV11-2; no definite D call. The germline V and J ends were trimmed by 5 bases and 0 bases, with 9 bases remaining between them. Germline-derived CDR1 and CDR2 are SGHAT and FQNNGV. The CDR3 is made up of 14 amino acids. Written as DNA, the CDR3 is TGTGCCAGCAGCCTCGGCCTTAGCACAGATACGCAGTATTTT. The encoded protein is CASSLGLSTDTQYF. Full variable domain (rest looked up from reference TRBV11-2 and TRBJ2-3): EAGVAQSPRYKIIEKRQSVAFWCNPISGHATLYWYQQILGQGPKLLIQFQNNGVVDDSQLPKDRFSAERLKGVDSTLKIQPAKLEDSAVYLCASSLGLSTDTQYFGPGTRLTVL.

The chain joins TRBV5-5 to TRBJ1-2; possible D gene TRBD1, 6 bases. CDR3 length equals 14 residues. Germline V gene lookup returns CDR1 SGHKS and CDR2 YYEKEE (reference sequence). Between the trimmed V and J ends, which lost 4 bases and 6 bases, there was a span of 16 bases. CDR3 region: CASSQNRELHGYTF. Here the CDR3 DNA reads TGTGCCAGCAGCCAAAACAGGGAACTGCATGGCTACACCTTC.

The chain uses TRBV10-3 and TRBJ1-2; 7 nucleotides agree with TRBD1. Germline V gives CDR1 ENHRY, CDR2 SYGVKD. The CDR3 loop spans 15 amino acids. J gave up 8 bases and V 6 bases, and 15 bases lay outside the gene matches. The CDR3, as DNA: TGTGCCATCAGCCCAGGGGGTCTTTCGGCGGAGGGCTACACCTTC. Encoded protein: CAISPGGLSAEGYTF.

To note about this clone: The sample carries other DNA sequences with the same CDR3. The rearrangement joins TRBV27 to TRBJ1-5; a possible D gene is TRBD1 (6 bases). Trimming shortened V by 4 bases and J by 4 bases, and 8 bases separated the two germline ends. This CDR3 is 13 amino acids long. Germline assignment: CDR1 MNHEY and CDR2 SMNVEV (reference sequence). In nucleotides, the CDR3 is TGTGCCAGCAGTTACAGGGAAAATCAGCCCCAGCATTTT. This gives the protein CASSYRENQPQHF.

V is TRBV6-1 and J is TRBJ1-2, with a weak D call TRBD1 (6 bases). Looked up from germline, CDR1 is MNHNS and CDR2 is SASEGT. Trimming left V 6 bases short and J 7 bases short, with 18 bases between. This CDR3 has 14 residues. Written as DNA, the CDR3 is TGTGCCAGCAGAGAACAGGGATCGTGGTTTGGCTACACCTTC. Amino acids: CASREQGSWFGYTF.

This chain joins TRBV5-1 and TRBJ1-1, with D perhaps TRBD1 (5 bases). Germline V CDR1 and CDR2: SGHRS, YFSETQ. The ends were cut back, 4 bases at V and 4 bases at J, with 14 bases in the middle. This CDR3 region has 14 residues. The CDR3 bases are TGCGCCAGCAGCCAGGAGTCAGGGAGCACTGAAGCTTTCTTT. It is translated as CASSQESGSTEAFF.

The J gene is TRBJ2-7, the V gene TRBV5-4; no clear D. CDR1 SGHNT and CDR2 YYREEE come from the germline V gene (reference sequence). V gave up 4 bases and J gave up 3 bases, with 11 bases separating them. This CDR3 spans 13 amino acids. CDR3 in amino acids: CASSTSLDYEQYF. DNA of the CDR3: TGTGCCAGCAGCACTTCCCTAGACTACGAGCAGTACTTC.

The chain recombines TRBV27 with TRBJ1-2; 8 bases map to TRBD1. The V segment lost 3 bases and the J segment 0 bases; nucleotides outside the gene matches: 3. The CDR3 contains 15 residues. Germline values: CDR1 MNHEY, CDR2 SMNVEV (reference sequence). The CDR3 is CASSFTGGANYGYTF. The DNA for the CDR3 is TGTGCCAGCAGTTTCACAGGGGGAGCTAACTATGGCTACACCTTC.

V gene TRBV30 combines with J gene TRBJ2-7, with TRBD1 matching over 10 bases. V shed 4 bases, J shed 5 bases, and the junction held 8 bases outside the gene matches. This CDR3 contains 14 residues. Germline CDR1 is GTSNPN and CDR2 is SVGIG (reference sequence). The CDR3 nucleotides read TGTGCCTGGACTCCTGACAGGGGGCTTAACGAGCAGTACTTC. Translated: CAWTPDRGLNEQYF.

The gene calls are TRBV30 and TRBJ2-5, with TRBD2 matching 9 bases. Germline lookup yields CDR1 GTSNPN and CDR2 SVGIG (reference sequence). CDR3 length: 12 amino acids. V shed 4 bases, J shed 11 bases, and the junction held 8 bases outside the gene matches. CDR3 sequence reads: CAWKGGRGQQYF. DNA of the CDR3: TGTGCCTGGAAGGGCGGGAGGGGTCAGCAGTACTTC.

Here the CDR3 reads CASSLSGQGNYGYTF. The CDR3 DNA reads as TGTGCCAGCTCACTATCGGGACAGGGAAACTATGGCTACACCTTC. The V gene is TRBV18, the J gene TRBJ1-2, with 9 bases that match TRBD1. Trimming cost V 4 bases and J 2 bases; bases outside gene matches: 5. Germline V gives CDR1 KGHSH, CDR2 LQKENI. This CDR3 region has 15 residues.

Turning to this clone: The same CDR3 can be traced to other DNA sequences in this sample. This chain links TRBV18 with TRBJ1-1; D gene unclear. Trimming took off 3 bases at V and 1 base at J, with 3 bases between the two ends. In germline, CDR1 is KGHSH, CDR2 LQKENI. There are 12 residues in the CDR3. The CDR3 DNA reads as TGTGCCAGCTCACCTGCGAACACTGAAGCTTTCTTT. As protein: CASSPANTEAFF.

This clone was observed at least ten times. This chain connects TRBV5-1 to TRBJ1-4; D may be TRBD1 (5 bases). This CDR3 has 15 residues. Trimming left V 2 bases short and J 6 bases short, with 14 bases between. The germline gives CDR1 SGHRS, CDR2 YFSETQ. The CDR3 bases are TGCGCCAGCAGCTTCCAGGGAAGTGTGGATGAAAAACTGTTTTTT. Translating it yields CASSFQGSVDEKLFF.

This sequence joins TRBV9 and TRBJ1-6; 7 bases agree with TRBD1. Germline V lookup: CDR1 SGDLS, CDR2 YYNGEE. The CDR3 sequence is 15 residues long. The trim removed 5 bases at V and 7 bases at J, leaving 9 bases unmatched. CDR3 in DNA: TGTGCCAGCAGTTTTACAGGGGTGACGAATTCACCCCTCCACTTT. It codes for CASSFTGVTNSPLHF.

In this sample, this clone turned up many times. V is TRBV30 and J is TRBJ2-6; D is unresolved. V lost 2 bases, J lost 0 bases, and 11 bases lay in between. Germline assignment: CDR1 GTSNPN and CDR2 SVGIG (reference sequence). The CDR3 is made up of 16 amino acids. Written as DNA, the CDR3 is TGTGCCTGGAGTAAGGATTTAGGCTCTGGGGCCAACGTCCTGACTTTC. Protein: CAWSKDLGSGANVLTF.

The chain joins TRBV27 to TRBJ2-5; D is ambiguous. The ends were cut back, 4 bases at V and 5 bases at J, with 11 bases in the middle. The germline gives CDR1 MNHEY, CDR2 SMNVEV (reference sequence). The CDR3 runs 13 residues. The DNA for the CDR3 is TGTGCCAGCAGTTACACACCGGTGGAGACCCAGTACTTC. It codes for CASSYTPVETQYF.

The chain joins TRBV5-1 to TRBJ1-1; 8 bases are a match to TRBD1. This CDR3 region has 14 residues. Trimming removed 0 bases from V and 7 bases from J; junction bases left unmatched: 5. Germline CDR1 reads SGHRS; CDR2 reads YFSETQ. CDR3 DNA sequence: TGCGCCAGCAGCTTGGACAGGGGGATCGTTGAAGCTTTCTTT. Its protein is CASSLDRGIVEAFF. Combining the CDR3 with reference TRBV5-1 and TRBJ1-1 gives the whole variable domain KAGVTQTPRYLIKTRGQQVTLSCSPISGHRSVSWYQQTPGQGLQFLFEYFSETQRNKGNFPGRFSGRQFSNSRSEMNVSTLELGDSALYLCASSLDRGIVEAFFGQGTRLTVV.